These 10 T cell receptor beta chains came from one sample sequenced in a study of T-cell memory formation after mild COVID-19. TCRdb re-analysed the 5' RACE reads in MiXCR, keeping a single row per CDR3 protein. This table holds fewer than 450,000 distinct CDR3 sequences, around 21% found once. The sequenced material came from PBMCs or a T cell subset sorted from them (not recorded which). All receptors come from an adult woman who had mild COVID-19 (a few samples of this study predate the infection). Cell type and time point are not known.

This clonotype was found many times. J is TRBJ1-6 and V is TRBV5-5, with D uncertain. CDR1 and CDR2 from the germline V gene are SGHKS and YYEKEE (reference sequence). Trimming cost V 4 bases and J 7 bases, with 6 bases left between them. This CDR3 region has 12 residues. The CDR3 loop reads CASSGRNSPLHF. Here the CDR3 DNA reads TGTGCCAGCAGCGGGAGGAATTCACCCCTCCACTTT.

This clonotype was seen repeatedly, ten times or more. The rearrangement uses TRBV6-5 and TRBJ2-1; 12 positions agree with TRBD2. Trimming at V came to 6 bases and at J to 3 bases, leaving 3 bases not matched to a gene. The CDR3 totals 15 residues. Looked up from germline, CDR1 is MNHEY and CDR2 is SVGAGI. CDR3 amino acids: CASRKLAGGYNEQFF. CDR3 nucleotide sequence: TGTGCCAGCAGGAAACTAGCGGGAGGCTACAATGAGCAGTTCTTC.

The rearrangement links TRBV12-5 to TRBJ1-1; D remains ambiguous. The CDR3 spans 12 residues. Germline CDR1 reads LGHNT; CDR2 reads FRNRAP. Trimming cost V 3 bases and J 5 bases, with 7 bases left between them. The CDR3: CASGFFGTEAFF. The CDR3, as DNA: TGTGCTAGTGGTTTTTTTGGGACTGAAGCTTTCTTT.

There are many counts of this clonotype. The chain links TRBV5-1 to TRBJ2-2, with 8 bases that match TRBD1. Losses at the gene ends were 4 bases for V and 5 bases for J; bases not matched to a gene: 4. This CDR3 is built from 14 residues. Germline values: CDR1 SGHRS, CDR2 YFSETQ. CDR3 DNA sequence: TGCGCCAGCAGCCCGAGACAGGGGACCGGGGAGCTGTTTTTT. Its translation is CASSPRQGTGELFF.

A single count supports this clonotype. As DNA, the CDR3 is TGTGCCACCAGTGACCGCACTAGCGGGAGCTTTAATGAGCAGTTCTTC. This codes for CATSDRTSGSFNEQFF. This chain links TRBV24-1 with TRBJ2-1, with 11 bases lining up with TRBD2. The CDR3 length is 16 residues. V was pared by 4 bases and J by 7 bases, with 8 bases of the junction left unmatched. Germline assignment: CDR1 KGHDR and CDR2 SFDVKD.

This clonotype has just a few counts. The gene calls are TRBV13 and TRBJ2-7; no definite D call. Trimming left V 4 bases short and J 1 base short, with 17 bases between. CDR1 and CDR2 (germline): PRHDT, FYEKMQ (reference sequence). The CDR3 sequence is 16 residues long. CDR3 sequence: CASSSSLSQTSYEQYF. The CDR3 DNA reads TGTGCCAGCAGCTCCTCTCTCTCCCAGACATCCTACGAGCAGTACTTC.

This clonotype came up a few times. The rearrangement uses TRBV5-1 and TRBJ2-7, with TRBD1 matching over 7 bases. CDR3 length: 15 amino acids. The V gene's germline CDR1 is SGHRS and CDR2 YFSETQ. V lost 0 bases and J lost 0; bases outside the gene matches: 3. The CDR3 bases are TGCGCCAGCAGCTTGGCATGGGACAGCTCCTACGAGCAGTACTTC. Its protein product is CASSLAWDSSYEQYF.

The gene calls are TRBV7-8 and TRBJ2-3; 7 bases are a match to TRBD1. Trimming at V came to 3 bases and at J to 10 bases, leaving 4 bases not matched to a gene. Germline CDR1 reads SGHVS; CDR2 reads FQNEAQ. The CDR3 covers 12 residues. The CDR3 nucleotides are TGTGCCAGCAGCTTTAACAGGGGTCCGCAGTATTTT. It is translated as CASSFNRGPQYF. Based on the CDR3 plus reference TRBV7-8 and TRBJ2-3, the full variable domain is GAGVSQSPRYKVAKRGQDVALRCDPISGHVSLFWYQQALGQGPEFLTYFQNEAQLDKSGLPSDRFFAERPEGSVSTLKIQRTQQEDSAVYLCASSFNRGPQYFGPGTRLTVL.

This clonotype was counted between two and nine times. The gene calls are TRBV20-1 and TRBJ1-3; a possible D gene is TRBD1 (5 bases). With 3 bases removed from V and 0 bases from J, the gap between germline ends came to 12 bases. The CDR3 extends over 15 amino acids. The germline CDR1 and CDR2 sequences are DFQATT and SNEGSKA (reference sequence). CDR3 nucleotides: TGCAGTGCTAGTCGGGGGTTTAGCTCTGGAAACACCATATATTTT. Protein: CSASRGFSSGNTIYF.

CDR3 DNA: TGTGCCAGCGGCGGGGCCAATGGGTACAATGAGCAGTTCTTC. This codes for CASGGANGYNEQFF. The rearrangement joins TRBV27 to TRBJ2-1; possible D gene TRBD2, 6 bases. Looked up from germline, CDR1 is MNHEY and CDR2 is SMNVEV (reference sequence). This CDR3 region has 14 residues. V was trimmed by 8 bases and J by 4 bases, leaving 15 bases between them.